This TCR beta chain comes out of a study of OX40 agonist ivuxolimab in advanced cancers. Study-wide background: Patients got intravenous ivuxolimab at 0.01 to 10 mg/kg every 2 weeks. More than 35% of patients had received prior checkpoint inhibitor therapy.

This clone is a singleton in its sample. Its target is not known. Sequenced by immunoSEQ multiplex PCR; TCRdb stores in-frame clones only, minus some. The data show tens of thousands of clones, around 83% seen once. Study results and caveats: CD8+ T cells were the subset that, on average, had more expanded clones than CD4+.

Trimming cost V 0 bases and J 5 bases, with 8 bases left between them. The CDR3 covers 14 residues. CDR1 is MNHNS and CDR2 is SASEGT in the germline V gene. Blood samples were obtained at baseline, cycle 4 day 1, and cycle 7 day 1. The gene calls are TRBV6-1 and TRBJ1-5, with no clear D. Sequencing was performed on CD4+ or CD8+ T cells sorted from blood, taken in a trial of the OX40 agonist ivuxolimab. The receptor's source is an adult with an advanced solid tumor such as melanoma, head and neck, liver or kidney cancer. The CDR3 region is CASSEAKVYQPQHF. Written as DNA, the CDR3 is TGTGCCAGCAGTGAAGCGAAGGTGTATCAGCCCCAGCATTTT.